Following are 28 T cell receptor beta chains from one sample sequenced in a study of shared clonotypes between healthy human individuals. The table came from immunoSEQ multiplex PCR; TCRdb's copy has only in-frame clones and leaves some out. The sample contains about 87,000 clones, around half of which appear only once. Sequencing used PBMCs. The origin of the receptors is a woman aged 40 to 49 in good health. Some clones in this sample may be carry-over from other donors' samples.

The sample holds many counts of this clone. Distinct nucleotide sequences in the sample also encode this CDR3. The chain employs TRBV15 and TRBJ1-1; 8 nucleotides match TRBD1. From germline, CDR1 is LNHNV and CDR2 YYDKDF (reference sequence). V shed 1 base and J 4 bases; nucleotides not matched to a gene: 5. This CDR3 is 15 amino acids long. The CDR3 sequence is CATSRGTGYFTEAFF. CDR3 DNA sequence: TGTGCCACCAGCAGAGGGACAGGGTATTTCACTGAAGCTTTCTTT.

DNA of the CDR3: TGTGCCAGCAGTGGGACAGGGGGCGTCTCCTACGAGCAGTACTTC. Protein sequence: CASSGTGGVSYEQYF. The chain joins TRBV25-1 to TRBJ2-7, with 11 bases matching TRBD1. CDR3 length: 15 residues. The junction had 2 bases not matched to a gene; V was cut back by 4 bases and J by 0 bases. Germline V gene sequence: CDR1 MGHDK, CDR2 SYGVNS.

Remarks on this clone: A far larger clone is one base from this, pointing to a likely read error. The rearrangement joins TRBV29-1 to TRBJ2-5; the D gene is possibly TRBD2 (6 bases). Germline loops: CDR1 SQVTM, CDR2 ANQGSEA. The CDR3 runs 11 residues. CDR3 amino acids: CSADTEGTRYF. For the CDR3, the DNA is TGCAGCGCCGACACGGAGGGGACCCGGTACTTC.

The rearrangement joins TRBV5-4 to TRBJ2-7; D remains ambiguous. Trimming removed 0 bases at V and 5 bases at J, with 9 bases between. The germline CDR1 and CDR2 sequences are SGHNT and YYREEE (reference sequence). The length of the CDR3 is 13 residues. CDR3 DNA sequence: TGTGCCAGCAGCTTGGAGGGCCGGAACGAGCAGTACTTC. This gives the protein CASSLEGRNEQYF.

There are many counts of this clone. The gene calls are TRBV29-1 and TRBJ2-1; 13 positions match TRBD2. The CDR3 extends over 13 amino acids. Germline V gene sequence: CDR1 SQVTM, CDR2 ANQGSEA. V trimming: 7 bases; J trimming: 10 bases; junction bases outside the gene matches: 7. The CDR3 loop reads CSAGLAGAGEQFF. The CDR3 nucleotides read TGCAGCGCTGGACTAGCGGGAGCCGGAGAGCAGTTCTTC.

The chain carries TRBV11-1 and TRBJ1-1; no definite D call. Looked up from germline, CDR1 is SGHAT and CDR2 is FQDESV (reference sequence). CDR3 length: 13 amino acids. Trimming pared 2 bases from V and 2 bases from J, leaving 6 bases between. The CDR3 loop is CASSLLRNTEAFF. Written as DNA, the CDR3 is TGTGCCAGCAGCTTACTTAGAAACACTGAAGCTTTCTTT. Supplemented by reference TRBV11-1 and TRBJ1-1, the full variable domain reads EAEVAQSPRYKITEKSQAVAFWCDPISGHATLYWYRQILGQGPELLVQFQDESVVDDSQLPKDRFSAERLKGVDSTLKIQPAELGDSAMYLCASSLLRNTEAFFGQGTRLTVV.

Many counts were recorded for this clone. The chain couples TRBV10-3 to TRBJ1-2, with 7 bases that match TRBD1. Germline-derived CDR1 and CDR2 are ENHRY and SYGVKD. The CDR3 sequence is 14 residues long. V gave up 3 bases and J gave up 7 bases; unmatched junction bases: 8. The CDR3 coding sequence is TGTGCCATCAGTGACAGGCAGGGGGTCGGTGGCTACACCTTC. Amino acids: CAISDRQGVGGYTF.

This clone was seen ten or more times. This likely came from a read error, as a far larger clone is one base away. V usage is TRBV30 and J usage is TRBJ2-5, with D unresolved. There are 14 residues in the CDR3. Germline-derived CDR1 and CDR2 are GTSNPN and SVGIG (reference sequence). Trimming left V 3 bases short and J 3 bases short, with 14 bases between. CDR3 amino acids: CAWRRLLYKETQYF. CDR3 DNA sequence: TGTGCCTGGAGGAGGCTCCTGTACAAAGAGACCCAGTACTTC.

This clone was observed many times. This CDR3 is also generated by other DNA sequences in the sample. This chain joins TRBV27 and TRBJ1-2; possible D gene TRBD1, 6 bases. Germline V gene sequence: CDR1 MNHEY, CDR2 SMNVEV (reference sequence). The ends were cut back, 6 bases at V and 6 bases at J, with 20 bases in the middle. The CDR3 covers 15 residues. CDR3 loop: CASSQGRGAWNGYTF. DNA for the CDR3: TGTGCCAGCAGCCAGGGCCGGGGGGCTTGGAATGGCTACACCTTC.

This clone came up many times. The V and J genes are TRBV9 and TRBJ2-1; D is unclear. Trimming left V 0 bases short and J 9 bases short, with 7 bases between. CDR3 size: 12 residues. CDR1 is SGDLS, CDR2 YYNGEE, per germline. CDR3 region: CASSVGRSEQFF. CDR3 sequence (DNA): TGTGCCAGCAGCGTAGGCAGGAGTGAGCAGTTCTTC.

This clone has a single count. A far larger clone differs by one base, so this is likely a read error. CDR3 sequence: CAWTREGPYGYTF. The CDR3 bases are TGTGCCTGGACCCGAGAGGGCCCCTATGGCTACACCTTC. The chain recombines TRBV30 with TRBJ1-2; D ambiguous. Trimming removed 4 bases from V and 4 bases from J, with 13 bases in between. Germline V gene sequence: CDR1 GTSNPN, CDR2 SVGIG (reference sequence). This CDR3 spans 13 amino acids.

The chain links TRBV6-6 to TRBJ1-5; tentatively, D is TRBD1 (5 bases). There are 15 residues in the CDR3. CDR1 is MNHNY and CDR2 is SVGAGI in the germline V gene (reference sequence). V was clipped by 0 bases and J by 6 bases, with 12 bases between them. The CDR3 coding sequence is TGTGCCAGCAGTTACTCGGCGGGGGTCGGTCAGCCCCAGCATTTT. This encodes CASSYSAGVGQPQHF.

As to this clone: The junction and the germline gene differ at one end; a read error may be behind it. The chain employs TRBV2 and TRBJ2-5; TRBD2 matches 11 bases. The DNA end favors TRBJ2-7, so the J call may be wrong. CDR3 length equals 16 residues. Per the germline V gene, CDR1 is SNHLY and CDR2 is FYNNEI. The CDR3: CASRGLAVTDSCEQYF. CDR3 sequence (DNA): TGTGCCAGTAGGGGACTAGCGGTAACTGACTCCTGCGAGCAGTACTTC.

This sequence joins TRBV28 and TRBJ2-5; D call uncertain. Trimming pared 7 bases from V and 5 bases from J, leaving 14 bases between. Germline CDR1 MDHEN, CDR2 SYDVKM. The CDR3 length is 13 residues. The CDR3 sequence is CASTRARGETQYF. The CDR3, as DNA: TGTGCCAGCACCCGAGCCCGTGGCGAGACCCAGTACTTC. Full variable domain (outside the CDR3, taken from reference TRBV28 and TRBJ2-5): DVKVTQSSRYLVKRTGEKVFLECVQDMDHENMFWYRQDPGLGLRLIYFSYDVKMKEKGDIPEGYSVSREKKERFSLILESASTNQTSMYLCASTRARGETQYFGPGTRLLVL.

This chain uses TRBV29-1 with TRBJ1-3; D gene unclear. The germline CDR1 and CDR2 sequences are SQVTM and ANQGSEA. Deletions cut 1 base from V and 1 base from J, with 5 bases between. This CDR3 has 13 residues. CDR3 sequence reads: CSVEGGSGNTIYF. Here the CDR3 DNA reads TGCAGCGTTGAAGGAGGGTCTGGAAACACCATATATTTT.

This clone was detected many times. The chain links TRBV29-1 to TRBJ2-7; 11 positions agree with TRBD1. V dropped 5 bases and J dropped 6; count of bases not matched to a gene: 9. Germline V gene data show CDR1 as SQVTM and CDR2 as ANQGSEA. CDR3 length equals 14 residues. CDR3 amino acids: CSVRTGTGGSEQYF. As DNA, the CDR3 is TGCAGCGTTCGAACCGGGACAGGGGGTTCCGAGCAGTACTTC.

The chain has TRBV30 and TRBJ1-2; possible D gene TRBD1, 6 bases. CDR3 length: 12 amino acids. Germline lookup yields CDR1 GTSNPN and CDR2 SVGIG (reference sequence). V shed 3 bases and J shed 7 bases, with 12 bases lying between them. DNA of the CDR3: TGTGCCTGGAGCGTGGGACACTTTGGCTACACCTTC. It specifies CAWSVGHFGYTF.

The CDR3 loop reads CASSLVPGLGEQYF. The CDR3 bases are TGCGCCAGCAGCTTGGTCCCGGGGCTGGGGGAGCAGTACTTC. The chain joins TRBV5-1 to TRBJ2-7; the D gene could be TRBD1 or TRBD2 (5 bases each). Per germline, CDR1 SGHRS and CDR2 YFSETQ. V lost 0 bases, J lost 7 bases, and 14 bases lay in between. The length of the CDR3 is 14 residues.

This rearrangement joins TRBV7-2 to TRBJ2-7, with D unclear. The CDR3 extends over 13 amino acids. From germline, CDR1 is SGHTA and CDR2 FQGNSA. Trimming removed 3 bases at V and 4 bases at J, with 10 bases between. The CDR3: CASSLTHGYEQYF. The CDR3 DNA reads TGTGCCAGCAGCTTGACCCATGGTTACGAGCAGTACTTC.

This clone was detected ten times or more. The chain is built from TRBV13 and TRBJ2-1, with no clear D. Per germline, CDR1 PRHDT and CDR2 FYEKMQ (reference sequence). This CDR3 is built from 14 residues. V was shortened by 0 bases and J by 9 bases, with 12 bases between the two germline ends. CDR3 region: CASSLGQLVSEQFF. Here the CDR3 DNA reads TGTGCCAGCAGCTTAGGCCAACTGGTCTCTGAGCAGTTCTTC.

V gene TRBV29-1 combines with J gene TRBJ2-3; 11 bases align to TRBD2. J gave up 4 bases and V 5 bases, and 11 bases lay outside the gene matches. This CDR3 is built from 16 residues. Germline V gene data show CDR1 as SQVTM and CDR2 as ANQGSEA. The CDR3 nucleotides are TGCAGCGTTAATACTAGCGGGAGACGTGCTTCAGATACGCAGTATTTT. Protein: CSVNTSGRRASDTQYF.

As to this clone: A far larger clone is only one base removed, so a read error is likely. The chain links TRBV4-3 to TRBJ2-2; the D is unclear. CDR3 length: 17 residues. CDR1 is LGHNA, CDR2 YSLEER, per germline. The ends were cut back, 3 bases at V and 6 bases at J, with 20 bases in the middle. CDR3 coding DNA: TGCGCCAGCAGCCATTCCCCGACACGGGCGGACGCCGGGGAGCTGTTTTTT. This encodes CASSHSPTRADAGELFF.

Many counts were recorded for this clone. The chain couples TRBV5-1 to TRBJ2-2; TRBD2 aligns across 13 bases. This CDR3 region has 18 residues. V trimming: 4 bases; J trimming: 4 bases; junction bases outside the gene matches: 10. In germline, CDR1 is SGHRS, CDR2 YFSETQ. The CDR3 is CASSLRTSGSPSTGELFF. CDR3 DNA sequence: TGCGCCAGCAGCCTTCGGACTAGCGGGAGCCCATCCACCGGGGAGCTGTTTTTT.

Of note for this clone: This likely stems from a read error, as it lies one base from a far larger clone. V gene TRBV30 combines with J gene TRBJ1-4, with D unresolved. This CDR3 has 13 residues. Trimming removed 5 bases from V and 5 bases from J, with 12 bases in between. Germline V gene sequence: CDR1 GTSNPN, CDR2 SVGIG (reference sequence). The CDR3 DNA follows: TGTGCCTGGGGTCCCAACGGGAATGAAAAACTGTTTTTT. Its translation is CAWGPNGNEKLFF.

This clone has ten or more counts. This chain links TRBV7-8 with TRBJ2-3; no clear D. The germline V gene has CDR1 SGHVS and CDR2 FQNEAQ. Trimming cost V 1 base and J 1 base, with 9 bases left between them. The CDR3 is made up of 15 amino acids. For the CDR3, the DNA is TGTGCCAGCAGCTTAGAGTACTTCGGCACAGATACGCAGTATTTT. Translating it yields CASSLEYFGTDTQYF.

Comments on this clone: A far larger clone is only one base removed, so a read error is likely. This sequence joins TRBV29-1 and TRBJ2-1; no definite D call. This CDR3 comprises 11 residues. Germline V lookup: CDR1 SQVTM, CDR2 ANQGSEA. The CDR3 coding sequence is TGCAGCGTTGGAACCTACAATGAGCGGTTCTTC. It yields the protein CSVGTYNERFF.

The chain carries TRBV29-1 and TRBJ1-3; 7 bases are a match to TRBD1. In germline, CDR1 is SQVTM, CDR2 ANQGSEA. The CDR3 is 12 amino acids. The V gene end was trimmed by 4 bases and the J gene end by 4 bases; junction bases not matched to a gene: 1. The CDR3 region is CSVGGQGNTIYF. The CDR3 coding sequence is TGCAGCGTTGGGGGACAGGGAAACACCATATATTTT.

This clone was detected ten times or more. This same CDR3 is encoded by further DNA sequences in the sample. The chain's CDR3 is CATVDRGSGNTIYF. The CDR3 bases are TGTGCCACCGTCGACAGGGGCTCTGGAAACACCATATATTTT. V and J are TRBV6-1 and TRBJ1-3; 8 positions match TRBD1. The V gene end was trimmed by 10 bases and the J gene end by 0 bases; junction bases not matched to a gene: 5. Germline lookup yields CDR1 MNHNS and CDR2 SASEGT. CDR3 length equals 14 residues.